This T cell receptor (beta chain) was captured in a study of blood T cell repertoires in COVID-19. V was clipped by 0 bases and J by 3 bases; unmatched bases: 4. This CDR3 has 15 amino acids. Germline V gene data show CDR1 as SGHDT and CDR2 as YYEEEE. Exposed participants came across a COVID-19 case within 2 weeks before study entry. This table comes from immunoSEQ multiplex PCR, and its TCRdb copy is limited to in-frame clones, with some not included. The table has some 270,000 clones, 85% to 95% seen once. Sequenced input: PBMCs or T cells enriched from blood (not recorded which). The chain recombines TRBV5-6 with TRBJ2-3, with TRBD2 matching over 7 bases. The receptor was isolated from a man aged 40-50 years who had been exposed to COVID-19. Written as DNA, the CDR3 is TGTGCCAGCAGCTTGGGCGGGAGACCTACAGATACGCAGTATTTT. Encoded protein: CASSLGGRPTDTQYF.